This TCR beta chain appears in the sequencing data of a study of high-grade serous ovarian cancer treatment subgroups. Study results and caveats: Without spatial data, bulk sequencing limits insight into HGSC tumor diversity.

Assay used: immunoSEQ multiplex PCR; TCRdb lists only in-frame clones, some missing. This table holds 6,500 to 8,000 clones, 75% to 80% found once. Germline CDR1 MNHEY, CDR2 SVGAGI. Trimming at V came to 6 bases and at J to 3 bases, leaving 3 bases not matched to a gene. This CDR3 region has 15 residues. The tumor samples were collected prior to definitive surgery or chemotherapy. Comments on this clone: Antigen specificity is unknown.

This rearrangement joins TRBV6-5 to TRBJ2-3; 13 bases fit TRBD2. This clonotype was sampled from a human donor with high-grade serous ovarian cancer. The sequenced sample consisted of tumor tissue. CDR3 nucleotides: TGTGCCAGCAGACCGGGACTAGCGGGGACAGATACGCAGTATTTT. Protein product: CASRPGLAGTDTQYF.